The rows below give T cell receptor beta chains drawn from one sample of a study of T cells in Graves' hyperthyroidism and ophthalmopathy. TCRdb re-derived calls from the multiplex PCR reads in MiXCR, one entry per CDR3 protein. The sample carries approximately 330,000 distinct CDR3 sequences, roughly an eighth recorded once. Sequenced material: blood. The source of these receptors is a woman in her thirties or forties with Graves' ophthalmopathy. The CDR3 runs from the conserved cysteine through the conserved F or W. The order of the fields is D gene, J gene, V gene, CDR3 protein. The D gene is left open where the match is weak.

TRBD2 | TRBJ2-1 | TRBV19 | CASSFGLAGINEQFF
TRBD1 | TRBJ1-6 | TRBV19 | CASGGQGENSPLHF
- | TRBJ1-5 | TRBV6-9 | CASRDAPNEDRLYSNQPQHF
TRBD1 | TRBJ2-7 | TRBV19 | CASQRDRGYEQYF
- | TRBJ2-7 | TRBV7-8 | CASSLQGTGEQYF
- | TRBJ2-5 | TRBV29-1 | CSVFGKLGTQYF
TRBD1 | TRBJ2-1 | TRBV29-1 | CSVRGQGHSNEQFF
TRBD1 | TRBJ1-1 | TRBV28 | CASSSHHRGNMNTEAFF
- | TRBJ2-2 | TRBV20-1 | CSARDMRRDWLFF
TRBD1 | TRBJ1-4 | TRBV19 | CASRLQGANEKLFF
- | TRBJ1-6 | TRBV11-2 | CASSLGVGGPLNSPLHF
- | TRBJ1-1 | TRBV12-5 | CASGLRGAEAFF
TRBD2 | TRBJ2-1 | TRBV20-1 | CSGEREPYNEQFF
TRBD1 | TRBJ1-1 | TRBV28 | CASSLIMTGKGYEAFF
- | TRBJ1-5 | TRBV10-2 | CASSGSGGQPQHF
- | TRBJ1-1 | TRBV28 | CASSMGVNTEAFF
TRBD2 | TRBJ2-5 | TRBV20-1 | CSASGTSRETQYF
- | TRBJ2-7 | TRBV10-3 | CAIPLPTGPGRGMYEQYF
- | TRBJ1-4 | TRBV28 | CASWSEGQREKLFF
- | TRBJ2-1 | TRBV2 | CASSETGNSYNEQFF
TRBD1 | TRBJ2-5 | TRBV7-6 | CASSLRIDRVETQYF
TRBD1 | TRBJ1-1 | TRBV3-1 | CASSQRGSGGTEAFF
TRBD2 | TRBJ2-3 | TRBV6-1 | CASSEANAGGSADTQYF
TRBD2 | TRBJ2-7 | TRBV27 | CASSLAGTYGQYF
- | TRBJ1-2 | TRBV29-1 | CSVAQGFEYGYTF
TRBD2 | TRBJ2-1 | TRBV24-1 | CATSDLVGAGGNNEQFF
- | TRBJ1-2 | TRBV7-2 | CASSAGLGGYTF
- | TRBJ2-7 | TRBV16 | CASSQEARDYEQYF
TRBD2 | TRBJ2-1 | TRBV20-1 | CSARAPPSSGRKGEQFF
- | TRBJ1-1 | TRBV3-1 | CASSQDFGHQAFF
- | TRBJ1-2 | TRBV15 | CATSRDLGGYTF